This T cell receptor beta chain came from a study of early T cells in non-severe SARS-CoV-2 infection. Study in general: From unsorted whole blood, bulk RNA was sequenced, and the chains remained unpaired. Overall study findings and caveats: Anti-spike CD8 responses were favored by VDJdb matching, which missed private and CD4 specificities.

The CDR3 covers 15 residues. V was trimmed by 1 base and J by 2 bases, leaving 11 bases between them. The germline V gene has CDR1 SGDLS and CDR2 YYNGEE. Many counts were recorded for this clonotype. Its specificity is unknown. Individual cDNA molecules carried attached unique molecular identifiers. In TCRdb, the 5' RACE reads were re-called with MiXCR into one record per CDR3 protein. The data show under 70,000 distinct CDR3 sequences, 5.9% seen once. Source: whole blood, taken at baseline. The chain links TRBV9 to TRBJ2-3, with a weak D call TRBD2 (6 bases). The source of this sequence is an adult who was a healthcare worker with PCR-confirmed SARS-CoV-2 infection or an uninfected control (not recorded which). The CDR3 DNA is TGTGCCAGCAGCGTAACACAGGACTACACAGATACGCAGTATTTT. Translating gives CASSVTQDYTDTQYF.